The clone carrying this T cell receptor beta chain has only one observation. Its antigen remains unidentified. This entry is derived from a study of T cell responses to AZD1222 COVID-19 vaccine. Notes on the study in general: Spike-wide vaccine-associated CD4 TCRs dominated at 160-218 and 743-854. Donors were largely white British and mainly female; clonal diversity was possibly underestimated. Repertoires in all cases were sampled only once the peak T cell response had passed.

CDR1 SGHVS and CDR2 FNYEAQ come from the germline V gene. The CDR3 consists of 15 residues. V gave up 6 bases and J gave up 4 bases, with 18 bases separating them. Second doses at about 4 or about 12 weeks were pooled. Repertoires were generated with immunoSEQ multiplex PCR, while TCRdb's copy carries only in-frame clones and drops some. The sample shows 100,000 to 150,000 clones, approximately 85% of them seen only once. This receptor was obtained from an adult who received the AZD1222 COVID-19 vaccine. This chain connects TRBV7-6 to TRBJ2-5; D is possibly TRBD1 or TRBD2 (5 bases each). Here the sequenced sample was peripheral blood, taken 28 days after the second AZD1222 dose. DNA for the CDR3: TGTGCCAGCAGACCGGGACCAACCGTGTTAGAGACCCAGTACTTC. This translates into CASRPGPTVLETQYF.